This T cell receptor beta chain emerged from a study of cytomegalovirus exposure and HLA in healthy donors. Background on the study: Tens of millions of unique TCR sequences came from HLA-typed donors in an early release.

Regarding the study as a whole: Under in vitro conditions, a few CMV-associated chains were confirmed as specific for CMV antigens. It emerged from a later analysis that several of the most significant clusters appeared to be linked to common viral pathogens.

To note about this clone: Its antigen is unidentified.

Researchers ran the PCR with 60 Vbeta and 13 Jbeta primers. Repertoires were generated with immunoSEQ multiplex PCR, while TCRdb's copy carries only in-frame clones and drops some. The profile shows some 170,000 clones, around 80% of them singletons. The donors comprised healthy bone marrow donors. CDR1 MDHEN and CDR2 SYDVKM come from the germline V gene. Between the trimmed V and J ends, which lost 5 bases and 3 bases, there was a span of 19 bases. The CDR3 consists of 16 residues. Sequencing was carried out using PBMCs. This sequence joins TRBV28 and TRBJ1-2; weak D call: TRBD1 (5 bases). The sequence was obtained from a girl between 10 and 17 years old in good health and CMV-seropositive. Here the CDR3 DNA reads TGTGCCAGCAGTCCCTCTCCCAGGGAACCCGACTATGGCTACACCTTC. It codes for CASSPSPREPDYGYTF.